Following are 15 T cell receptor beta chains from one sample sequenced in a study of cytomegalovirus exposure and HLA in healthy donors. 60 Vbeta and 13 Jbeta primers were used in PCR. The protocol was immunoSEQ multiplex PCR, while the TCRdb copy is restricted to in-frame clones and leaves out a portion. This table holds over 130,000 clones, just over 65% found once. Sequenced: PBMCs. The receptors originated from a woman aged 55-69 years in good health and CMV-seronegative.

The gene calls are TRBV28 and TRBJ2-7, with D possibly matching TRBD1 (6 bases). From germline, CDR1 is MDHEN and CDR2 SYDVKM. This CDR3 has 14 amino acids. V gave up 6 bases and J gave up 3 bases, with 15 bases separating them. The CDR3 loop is CASSPARTDYEQYF. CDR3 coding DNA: TGTGCCAGCAGCCCCGCCCGGACAGACTACGAGCAGTACTTC.

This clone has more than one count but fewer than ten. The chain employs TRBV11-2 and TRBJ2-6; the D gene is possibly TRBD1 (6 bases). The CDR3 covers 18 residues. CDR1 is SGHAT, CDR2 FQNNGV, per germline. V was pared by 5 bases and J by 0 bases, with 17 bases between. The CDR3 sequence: CASSTYTGSSSGANVLTF. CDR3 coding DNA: TGTGCCAGCAGCACATACACAGGGTCCTCCTCTGGGGCCAACGTCCTGACTTTC.

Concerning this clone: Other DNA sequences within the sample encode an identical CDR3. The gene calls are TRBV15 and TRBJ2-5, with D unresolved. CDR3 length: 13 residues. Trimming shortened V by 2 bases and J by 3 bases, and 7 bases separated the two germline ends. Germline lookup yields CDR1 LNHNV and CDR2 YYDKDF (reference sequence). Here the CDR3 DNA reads TGTGCCACCAGCAGATACAGAGAAGAGACCCAGTACTTC. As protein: CATSRYREETQYF.

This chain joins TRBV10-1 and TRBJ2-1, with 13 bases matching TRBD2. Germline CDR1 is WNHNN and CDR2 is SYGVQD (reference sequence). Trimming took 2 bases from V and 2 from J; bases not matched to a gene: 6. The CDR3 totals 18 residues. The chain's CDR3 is CASSERLAGGLTYNEQFF. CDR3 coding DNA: TGCGCCAGCAGTGAGAGACTAGCGGGGGGCCTAACCTACAATGAGCAGTTCTTC.

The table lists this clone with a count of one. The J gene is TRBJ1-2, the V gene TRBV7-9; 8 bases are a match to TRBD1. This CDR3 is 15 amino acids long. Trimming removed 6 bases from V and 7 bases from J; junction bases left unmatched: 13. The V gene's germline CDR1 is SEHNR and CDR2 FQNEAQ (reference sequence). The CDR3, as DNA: TGTGCCAGCAGTTTAATGGCAGGGGGCTTTCGTGGCTACACCTTC. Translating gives CASSLMAGGFRGYTF. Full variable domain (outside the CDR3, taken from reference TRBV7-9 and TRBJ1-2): DTGVSQNPRHKITKRGQNVTFRCDPISEHNRLYWYRQTLGQGPEFLTYFQNEAQLEKSRLLSDRFSAERPKGSFSTLEIQRTEQGDSAMYLCASSLMAGGFRGYTFGSGTRLTVV.

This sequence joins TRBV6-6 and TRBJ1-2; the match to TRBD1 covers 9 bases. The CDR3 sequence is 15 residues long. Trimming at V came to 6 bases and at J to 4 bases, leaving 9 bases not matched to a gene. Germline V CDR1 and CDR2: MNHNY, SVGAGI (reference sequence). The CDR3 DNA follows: TGTGCCAGCAGCCCACCACAGGGGGCTGGCTATGGCTACACCTTC. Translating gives CASSPPQGAGYGYTF.

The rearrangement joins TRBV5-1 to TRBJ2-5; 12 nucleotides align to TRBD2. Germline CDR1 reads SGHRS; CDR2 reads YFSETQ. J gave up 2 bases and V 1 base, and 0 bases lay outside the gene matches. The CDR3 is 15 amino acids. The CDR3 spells CASSLTSGGQETQYF. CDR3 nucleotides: TGCGCCAGCAGCTTGACTAGCGGGGGGCAAGAGACCCAGTACTTC.

CDR3 in DNA: TGCGCCAGCAGCTTGGGACGGACAGGGATGATCGAGACCCAGTACTTC. Protein: CASSLGRTGMIETQYF. The chain carries TRBV5-1 and TRBJ2-5; 8 positions agree with TRBD1. Trimming removed 0 bases from V and 5 bases from J; junction bases left unmatched: 9. Germline V CDR1 and CDR2: SGHRS, YFSETQ. The CDR3 loop spans 16 amino acids. The complete variable domain, with remaining parts taken from reference TRBV5-1 and TRBJ2-5, reads KAGVTQTPRYLIKTRGQQVTLSCSPISGHRSVSWYQQTPGQGLQFLFEYFSETQRNKGNFPGRFSGRQFSNSRSEMNVSTLELGDSALYLCASSLGRTGMIETQYFGPGTRLLVL.

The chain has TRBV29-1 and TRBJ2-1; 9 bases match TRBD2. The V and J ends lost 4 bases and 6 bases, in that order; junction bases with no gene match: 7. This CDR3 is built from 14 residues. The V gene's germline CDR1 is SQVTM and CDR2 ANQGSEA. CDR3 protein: CSVGAGGPANEQFF. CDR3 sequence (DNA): TGCAGCGTTGGGGCGGGGGGGCCTGCCAATGAGCAGTTCTTC.

The CDR3 DNA follows: TGTGCCACATTGCGCGGGACTAGGGGCACCGGGGAGCTGTTTTTT. Translated, it gives CATLRGTRGTGELFF. The rearrangement joins TRBV7-6 to TRBJ2-2; 8 bases fit TRBD2. The CDR3 contains 15 residues. With V trimmed by 10 bases and J by 4 bases, 11 bases remained unmatched. Germline CDR1 is SGHVS and CDR2 is FNYEAQ.

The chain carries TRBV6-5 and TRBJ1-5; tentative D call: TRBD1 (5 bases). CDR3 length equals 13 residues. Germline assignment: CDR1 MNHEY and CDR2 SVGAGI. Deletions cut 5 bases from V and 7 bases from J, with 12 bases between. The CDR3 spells CASSEQVRQPQHF. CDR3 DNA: TGTGCCAGCAGTGAACAGGTCCGGCAGCCCCAGCATTTT.

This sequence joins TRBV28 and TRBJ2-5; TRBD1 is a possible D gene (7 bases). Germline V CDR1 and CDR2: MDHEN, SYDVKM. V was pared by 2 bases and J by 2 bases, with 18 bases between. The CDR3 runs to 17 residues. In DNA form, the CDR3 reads TGTGCCAGCAGTTTAGGGTCTCGGCAGGGGGGTCAAGAGACCCAGTACTTC. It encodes CASSLGSRQGGQETQYF.

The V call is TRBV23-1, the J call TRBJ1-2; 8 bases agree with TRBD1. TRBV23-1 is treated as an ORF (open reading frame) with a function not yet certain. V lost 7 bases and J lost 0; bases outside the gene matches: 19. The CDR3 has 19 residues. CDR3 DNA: TGCGCCAGCATCGCCGATTCGAGTACCGGGACAGGTTCTAACTATGGCTACACCTTC. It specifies CASIADSSTGTGSNYGYTF.

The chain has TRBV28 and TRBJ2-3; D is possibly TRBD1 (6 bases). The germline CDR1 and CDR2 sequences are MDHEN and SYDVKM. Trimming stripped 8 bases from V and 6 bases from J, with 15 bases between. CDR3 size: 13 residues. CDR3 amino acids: CASGQLAPDTQYF. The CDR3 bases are TGTGCCAGCGGACAGCTCGCCCCCGATACGCAGTATTTT.

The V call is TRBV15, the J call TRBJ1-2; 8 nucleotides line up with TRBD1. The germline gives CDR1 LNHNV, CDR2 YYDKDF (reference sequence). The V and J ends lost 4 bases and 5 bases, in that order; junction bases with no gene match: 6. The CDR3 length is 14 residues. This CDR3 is CATSTRTGPYGYTF. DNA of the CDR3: TGTGCCACCAGCACTAGGACAGGGCCTTATGGCTACACCTTC.